This entry is about one T cell receptor (beta chain). The CDR3 is made up of 15 amino acids. Trimming took 4 bases from V and 4 from J, leaving 16 bases between them. Germline V gene sequence: CDR1 LGHDT, CDR2 YNNKEL (reference sequence). The entry originates in a study of blood T cell repertoires in COVID-19. Overall study context: Nucleic acid was either cDNA or gDNA, and it came from T cells, B-cell-depleted T cells, or PBMCs.

The assay was immunoSEQ multiplex PCR, and TCRdb's table has in-frame clones only and misses some. The sample includes about 120,000 clones, about 83% of them seen just once. V usage is TRBV3-1 (or the pseudogene TRBV3-2) and J usage is TRBJ1-2; D perhaps matches TRBD1 (5 bases). The source of this sequence is a woman aged 45-59 years with acute or convalescent COVID-19. The sequencing sample was made of peripheral blood. CDR3 in DNA: TGTGCCAGCAGCCCCAGCCGGGGGAACTTCTATGGCTACACCTTC. It yields the protein CASSPSRGNFYGYTF.